The 18 T cell receptor beta chains reported below all come from one sample, sequenced in a study of cytomegalovirus exposure and HLA in healthy donors. A multiplex PCR was run with 60 Vbeta primers and 13 Jbeta primers. The assay was immunoSEQ multiplex PCR, and TCRdb's table has in-frame clones only and misses some. Among 85,000 to 120,000 clones listed, approximately 80% were seen once. The sequenced sample was PBMCs. All receptors derive from a male donor in good health and CMV-seropositive.

As DNA, the CDR3 is TGCGCCAGCAGCCCCGAGGCCGGGAGGGAGCAGTACTTC. It encodes CASSPEAGREQYF. V gene TRBV4-3 combines with J gene TRBJ2-7, with 7 bases matching TRBD2. This CDR3 comprises 13 residues. V lost 4 bases to trimming and J lost 7 bases; unmatched junction nucleotides: 7. Germline V lookup: CDR1 LGHNA, CDR2 YSLEER.

The table lists this clone with a count of one. The V gene is TRBV19, the J gene TRBJ1-1; D gene uncertain. V gave up 3 bases and J gave up 0 bases, with 11 bases separating them. This CDR3 is built from 15 residues. The V gene's germline CDR1 is LNHDA and CDR2 SQIVND (reference sequence). The chain's CDR3 is CASSMALGMNTEAFF. The CDR3 DNA is TGTGCCAGTAGTATGGCGCTGGGCATGAACACTGAAGCTTTCTTT.

The chain is built from TRBV5-1 and TRBJ1-5, with 9 bases aligning to TRBD1. The CDR3 sequence is 15 residues long. Germline loops: CDR1 SGHRS, CDR2 YFSETQ. V lost 0 bases, J lost 2 bases, and 0 bases stayed unmatched. The CDR3 nucleotides are TGCGCCAGCAGCTTGGACAGGGGGCGCAATCAGCCCCAGCATTTT. It encodes CASSLDRGRNQPQHF.

J is TRBJ2-7 and V is TRBV7-8; the D gene is possibly TRBD2 (6 bases). The V end lost 1 base, the J end lost 2 bases, and 18 bases lay between the germline ends. CDR3 length: 17 residues. Looked up from germline, CDR1 is SGHVS and CDR2 is FQNEAQ. In nucleotides, the CDR3 is TGTGCCAGCAGCTTAGATCCCGGGACTCCCAGGCCCTACGAGCAGTACTTC. Translated, it gives CASSLDPGTPRPYEQYF. The variable domain in full, with the rest retrieved from reference TRBV7-8 and TRBJ2-7, is GAGVSQSPRYKVAKRGQDVALRCDPISGHVSLFWYQQALGQGPEFLTYFQNEAQLDKSGLPSDRFFAERPEGSVSTLKIQRTQQEDSAVYLCASSLDPGTPRPYEQYFGPGTRLTVT.

For the CDR3, the DNA is TGTGCCAGCAGTTCAGGGCTCGAGCAGTACTTC. The encoded protein is CASSSGLEQYF. The chain has TRBV27 and TRBJ2-7; D is possibly TRBD1 (5 bases). Germline CDR1 MNHEY, CDR2 SMNVEV (reference sequence). V shed 4 bases and J shed 6 bases, with 7 bases lying between them. The CDR3 is made up of 11 amino acids.

This chain connects TRBV7-3 to TRBJ2-3, with D maybe TRBD2 (6 bases). The germline V gene has CDR1 SGHTA and CDR2 FQGTGA. CDR3 length: 16 residues. V was trimmed by 1 base and J by 2 bases, leaving 13 bases between them. CDR3 in DNA: TGTGCCAGCAGCTTAAGGGGAGGAGGTGACACAGATACGCAGTATTTT. It encodes CASSLRGGGDTDTQYF. The full variable domain, its missing parts supplied by reference TRBV7-3 and TRBJ2-3, is GAGVSQTPSNKVTEKGKYVELRCDPISGHTALYWYRQSLGQGPEFLIYFQGTGAADDSGLPNDRFFAVRPEGSVSTLKIQRTERGDSAVYLCASSLRGGGDTDTQYFGPGTRLTVL.

V usage is TRBV6-5 and J usage is TRBJ2-7; TRBD2 aligns across 9 bases. Germline CDR1 and CDR2: MNHEY and SVGAGI. J lost 6 bases, V lost 5 bases, and 8 bases had no gene match. The length of the CDR3 is 14 residues. The CDR3 bases are TGTGCCAGCAGTCGCCCGGGACTAGCTGGCGAGCAGTACTTC. Its protein is CASSRPGLAGEQYF.

This chain joins TRBV7-9 and TRBJ2-2, with 10 bases fitting TRBD1. V trimming: 5 bases; J trimming: 5 bases; junction bases outside the gene matches: 5. In germline, CDR1 is SEHNR, CDR2 FQNEAQ (reference sequence). This CDR3 is 15 amino acids long. CDR3: CASSPGTGDTGELFF. CDR3 nucleotides: TGTGCCAGCAGCCCCGGGACAGGGGATACCGGGGAGCTGTTTTTT.

The chain is built from TRBV19 and TRBJ1-5; D is unclear. This CDR3 has 12 residues. Germline values: CDR1 LNHDA, CDR2 SQIVND (reference sequence). The V gene lost 10 bases and the J gene lost 0 bases, with 7 bases spanning the gap. This chain's CDR3 is CATRDSNQPQHF. Written as DNA, the CDR3 is TGTGCCACCCGAGATAGCAATCAGCCCCAGCATTTT.

Regarding this clone: Distinct nucleotide sequences in the sample also encode this CDR3. The chain combines TRBV9 with TRBJ1-2, with D tentatively TRBD1 (6 bases). This CDR3 contains 14 residues. Germline CDR1 and CDR2: SGDLS and YYNGEE. Trimming took off 3 bases at V and 5 bases at J, with 14 bases between the two ends. CDR3 nucleotide sequence: TGTGCCAGCAGCGCAGCCGGGACAAGTTATGGCTACACCTTC. As protein: CASSAAGTSYGYTF.

This sequence joins TRBV13 and TRBJ2-2; D gene ambiguous. Trimming took 0 bases from V and 6 from J, leaving 8 bases between them. CDR3 length equals 14 residues. Germline lookup yields CDR1 PRHDT and CDR2 FYEKMQ (reference sequence). CDR3 sequence reads: CASSLGYRSGELFF. In nucleotides, the CDR3 is TGTGCCAGCAGCTTAGGGTATCGGTCCGGGGAGCTGTTTTTT.

The chain combines TRBV11-2 with TRBJ2-5, with 8 bases fitting TRBD2. The CDR3 covers 14 residues. The junction had 8 bases not matched to a gene; V was cut back by 7 bases and J by 4 bases. Germline CDR1 reads SGHAT; CDR2 reads FQNNGV. The CDR3 region is CASIPNAGGETQYF. CDR3 coding DNA: TGTGCCAGCATCCCTAACGCGGGAGGAGAGACCCAGTACTTC.

A note on this clone: This specimen includes other DNA sequences encoding the same CDR3. The chain has TRBV27 and TRBJ1-1, with TRBD1 identical over 8 bases. The CDR3 runs 13 residues. V shed 3 bases, J shed 5 bases, and the junction held 2 bases outside the gene matches. Germline lookup yields CDR1 MNHEY and CDR2 SMNVEV (reference sequence). CDR3: CASSLTGATEAFF. CDR3 DNA: TGTGCCAGCAGTTTGACAGGGGCGACTGAAGCTTTCTTT.

The chain has TRBV28 and TRBJ1-1; the match to TRBD1 covers 8 bases. The germline V gene has CDR1 MDHEN and CDR2 SYDVKM. The trim removed 7 bases at V and 6 bases at J, leaving 13 bases unmatched. This CDR3 region has 15 residues. For the CDR3, the DNA is TGTGCCAGCAACTCAGGGGGCGGAGTGACCGCTGAAGCTTTCTTT. Amino acid sequence: CASNSGGGVTAEAFF. Full variable domain (rest looked up from reference TRBV28 and TRBJ1-1): DVKVTQSSRYLVKRTGEKVFLECVQDMDHENMFWYRQDPGLGLRLIYFSYDVKMKEKGDIPEGYSVSREKKERFSLILESASTNQTSMYLCASNSGGGVTAEAFFGQGTRLTVV.

This clone appeared once. V is TRBV2 and J is TRBJ2-7, with 11 bases that match TRBD2. The germline V gene encodes CDR1 SNHLY and CDR2 FYNNEI. With 3 bases clipped from V and 0 bases from J, the junction kept 7 bases outside the gene matches. This CDR3 comprises 17 residues. CDR3: CASSEGLAVYYSYEQYF. The CDR3 nucleotides are TGTGCCAGCAGTGAGGGACTAGCGGTATATTACTCCTACGAGCAGTACTTC.

This clone was seen a few times. This chain uses TRBV12-5 with TRBJ1-2, with TRBD1 identical over 7 bases. Germline lookup yields CDR1 LGHNT and CDR2 FRNRAP. The CDR3 runs to 20 residues. Losses at the gene ends were 4 bases for V and 4 bases for J; bases not matched to a gene: 24. The CDR3 sequence is CASGSLPGSLTGRLGYGYTF. CDR3 coding DNA: TGTGCTAGTGGTTCCCTCCCCGGATCCTTGACAGGGCGGCTGGGCTATGGCTACACCTTC.

The chain recombines TRBV6-5 with TRBJ2-5; the D gene is possibly TRBD1 (5 bases). Trimming removed 0 bases at V and 5 bases at J, with 10 bases between. From germline, CDR1 is MNHEY and CDR2 SVGAGI. This CDR3 comprises 14 residues. CDR3 protein: CASSYSGGAETQYF. The CDR3 nucleotides read TGTGCCAGCAGTTACTCAGGTGGGGCGGAGACCCAGTACTTC.

This sequence joins TRBV5-1 and TRBJ2-1; 8 bases line up with TRBD2. V dropped 4 bases and J dropped 7; count of bases not matched to a gene: 13. From germline, CDR1 is SGHRS and CDR2 YFSETQ. The CDR3 totals 16 residues. The CDR3 spells CASSPRTSRSRNEQFF. The CDR3 DNA is TGCGCCAGCAGCCCCAGGACTAGCCGGTCGAGGAATGAGCAGTTCTTC.